A selection of T cell receptor beta chains follows, all from one sample in a study of shared clonotypes between healthy human individuals. Here immunoSEQ multiplex PCR was the method, and the copy in TCRdb shows in-frame clones only, minus some. Of about 820,000 clones in the sample, about 91% were seen once. The sequenced material came from naive CD8+ T cells sorted from blood. These TCRs come from a man younger than 40 in good health. Each CDR3 is given without its conserved first and last residue.

j_call: TRBJ1-1
v_call: TRBV29-1
cdr3_length: 12
cdr3_aa: SVGGIPMNTEAF

j_call: TRBJ2-5
v_call: TRBV28
cdr3_length: 12
cdr3_aa: ASFNRGPQETQY

j_call: TRBJ2-4
v_call: TRBV19
cdr3_length: 13
cdr3_aa: ASSMVPGRGNIQY

j_call: TRBJ1-1
v_call: TRBV11-2
cdr3_length: 12
cdr3_aa: ASSPEGTGFGAF

j_call: TRBJ2-5
v_call: TRBV5-1
cdr3_length: 15
cdr3_aa: ASSPRQGGLGEETQY

j_call: TRBJ2-7
v_call: TRBV7-9
cdr3_length: 14
cdr3_aa: ASSLGGGASYNEQY

j_call: TRBJ2-2
v_call: TRBV5-1
cdr3_length: 13
cdr3_aa: ASIKGTSGKRELF

j_call: TRBJ2-7
v_call: TRBV7-7
cdr3_length: 11
cdr3_aa: ASSPGVGYEQY

j_call: TRBJ2-1
v_call: TRBV11-2
cdr3_length: 14
cdr3_aa: ASSPTIRGRNNEQF

j_call: TRBJ2-1
v_call: TRBV5-1
cdr3_length: 14
cdr3_aa: ASSLIVGRAYNEQF

j_call: TRBJ1-4
v_call: TRBV27
cdr3_length: 14
cdr3_aa: ASNPGGTENNEKLF

j_call: TRBJ2-1
v_call: TRBV19
cdr3_length: 14
cdr3_aa: ASAVAPGGGHNEQF

j_call: TRBJ2-5
v_call: TRBV30
cdr3_length: 11
cdr3_aa: AWTSGGMETQY

j_call: TRBJ1-1
v_call: TRBV7-9
cdr3_length: 12
cdr3_aa: ASSLRDKNTEAF

j_call: TRBJ2-3
v_call: TRBV7-2
cdr3_length: 12
cdr3_aa: ASSSSDRADTQY

j_call: TRBJ2-2
v_call: TRBV5-5
cdr3_length: 13
cdr3_aa: ASSLRQGDTGELF

j_call: TRBJ2-1
v_call: TRBV27
cdr3_length: 12
cdr3_aa: ASSFGLSYNEQF

j_call: TRBJ2-3
v_call: TRBV7-9
cdr3_length: 14
cdr3_aa: ASSLGYGSEEDTQY

j_call: TRBJ1-5
v_call: TRBV27
cdr3_length: 12
cdr3_aa: ASSFQGDSQPQH

j_call: TRBJ2-1
v_call: TRBV6-5
cdr3_length: 12
cdr3_aa: ASSRVSGYNEQF

j_call: TRBJ2-6
v_call: TRBV10-3
cdr3_length: 14
cdr3_aa: AISEGWGTGANVLT

j_call: TRBJ2-1
v_call: TRBV5-1
cdr3_length: 13
cdr3_aa: ASSSSGGYYNEQF

j_call: TRBJ1-1
v_call: TRBV2
cdr3_length: 9
cdr3_aa: ANLTGIEAF

j_call: TRBJ1-2
v_call: TRBV7-8
cdr3_length: 12
cdr3_aa: ASSSRTGPDGYT

j_call: TRBJ2-7
v_call: TRBV6-5
cdr3_length: 10
cdr3_aa: ASRGVRYEQY

j_call: TRBJ2-1
v_call: TRBV13
cdr3_length: 13
cdr3_aa: ASSLGGSRNNEQF

j_call: TRBJ2-7
v_call: TRBV14
cdr3_length: 11
cdr3_aa: ASSRGDTYEQY

j_call: TRBJ2-5
v_call: TRBV18
cdr3_length: 13
cdr3_aa: ASSPGTGRSETQY

j_call: TRBJ2-1
v_call: TRBV10-2
cdr3_length: 17
cdr3_aa: ASSEFLAGGPLPANEQF

j_call: TRBJ2-7
v_call: TRBV11-2
cdr3_length: 13
cdr3_aa: ASSLGALLDYEQY

j_call: TRBJ2-7
v_call: TRBV29-1
cdr3_length: 13
cdr3_aa: SVERRDREAYEQY

j_call: TRBJ1-2
v_call: TRBV9
cdr3_length: 13
cdr3_aa: ASSVGLGSNYGYT

j_call: TRBJ2-3
v_call: TRBV7-2
cdr3_length: 14
cdr3_aa: ASSSVAVSWTDTQY

j_call: TRBJ2-3
v_call: TRBV28
cdr3_length: 15
cdr3_aa: ASSPERTSGITDTQY

j_call: TRBJ2-1
v_call: TRBV7-8
cdr3_length: 10
cdr3_aa: ASSGGYNEQF

j_call: TRBJ2-7
v_call: TRBV29-1
cdr3_length: 11
cdr3_aa: SVGSREVYEQY

j_call: TRBJ2-1
v_call: TRBV27
cdr3_length: 14
cdr3_aa: ASSSLGLGIWDEQF

j_call: TRBJ1-1
v_call: TRBV28
cdr3_length: 11
cdr3_aa: ASSLGPTTEAF

j_call: TRBJ1-5
v_call: TRBV6-5
cdr3_length: 12
cdr3_aa: ASSYGQGTQPQH

j_call: TRBJ2-7
v_call: TRBV6-6
cdr3_length: 12
cdr3_aa: ASSWQREGGEQY

j_call: TRBJ2-1
v_call: TRBV9
cdr3_length: 13
cdr3_aa: ASSAGTSGYNEQF

j_call: TRBJ2-3
v_call: TRBV25-1
cdr3_length: 14
cdr3_aa: ASSDDQHPSTDTQY

j_call: TRBJ2-2
v_call: TRBV28
cdr3_length: 15
cdr3_aa: ASRLGSQSANTGELF

j_call: TRBJ2-5
v_call: TRBV7-9
cdr3_length: 11
cdr3_aa: ASSPWDGHTQY

j_call: TRBJ2-2
v_call: TRBV29-1
cdr3_length: 11
cdr3_aa: SARLGDTGELF

j_call: TRBJ2-7
v_call: TRBV15
cdr3_length: 17
cdr3_aa: ATSRDFFGGTSGSYEQY

j_call: TRBJ1-2
v_call: TRBV7-3
cdr3_length: 12
cdr3_aa: ASSLMASGNGYT

j_call: TRBJ2-3
v_call: TRBV10-1
cdr3_length: 13
cdr3_aa: ASSAIGTSADTQY

j_call: TRBJ2-5
v_call: TRBV15
cdr3_length: 14
cdr3_aa: ATSRIRTGAEETQY

j_call: TRBJ2-7
v_call: TRBV7-6
cdr3_length: 14
cdr3_aa: ASSLAKTGGLDEQY